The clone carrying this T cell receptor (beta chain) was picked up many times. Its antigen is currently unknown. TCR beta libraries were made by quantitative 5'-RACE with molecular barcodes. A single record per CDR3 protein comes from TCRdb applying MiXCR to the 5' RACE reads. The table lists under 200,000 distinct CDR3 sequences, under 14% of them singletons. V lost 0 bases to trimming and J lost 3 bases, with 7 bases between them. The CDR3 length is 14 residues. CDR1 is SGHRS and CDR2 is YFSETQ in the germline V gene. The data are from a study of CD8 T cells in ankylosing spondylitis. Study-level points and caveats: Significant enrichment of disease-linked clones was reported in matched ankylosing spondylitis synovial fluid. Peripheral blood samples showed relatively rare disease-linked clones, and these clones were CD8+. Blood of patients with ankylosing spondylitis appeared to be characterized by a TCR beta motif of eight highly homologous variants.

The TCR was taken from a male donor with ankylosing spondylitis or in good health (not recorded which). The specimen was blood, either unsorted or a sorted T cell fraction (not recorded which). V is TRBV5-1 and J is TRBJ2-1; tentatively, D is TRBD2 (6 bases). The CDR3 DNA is TGCGCCAGCAGCTTGGAGGGAGGCTACAATGAGCAGTTCTTC. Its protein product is CASSLEGGYNEQFF. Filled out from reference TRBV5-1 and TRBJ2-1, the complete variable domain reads KAGVTQTPRYLIKTRGQQVTLSCSPISGHRSVSWYQQTPGQGLQFLFEYFSETQRNKGNFPGRFSGRQFSNSRSEMNVSTLELGDSALYLCASSLEGGYNEQFFGPGTRLTVL.